The 27 T cell receptor beta chains below come from one sample, sequenced in a study of OX40 agonist ivuxolimab in advanced cancers. The method behind the library was the immunoSEQ multiplex PCR assay. TCRdb's version of the immuneACCESS table is confined to in-frame rearrangements and falls short of the full clone set. An unresolved V gene accounts for under half of the shortfall where checked; the remainder is of unknown origin. This sample comprises about 83,000 clones, 75% to 95% of them detected only once. Of the sample, approximately 0.41% is held by the ten largest clones. The starting material was CD4+ or CD8+ T cells sorted from blood, obtained in a trial of the OX40 agonist ivuxolimab. These receptors originate from an adult with an advanced solid tumor such as melanoma, head and neck, liver or kidney cancer.

This rearrangement joins TRBV11-3 to TRBJ2-7; D is unclear. The length of the CDR3 is 12 residues. Trimming shortened V by 3 bases and J by 3 bases, and 6 bases separated the two germline ends. Germline CDR1 reads SGHNT; CDR2 reads YENEEA. CDR3 sequence: CASSFKGYEQYF. The CDR3 region has the DNA TGTGCCAGCAGCTTTAAGGGCTACGAGCAGTACTTC.

The chain combines TRBV19 with TRBJ2-1, with a possible D match to TRBD2 (7 bases). Trimming left V 1 base short and J 8 bases short, with 15 bases between. Looked up from germline, CDR1 is LNHDA and CDR2 is SQIVND (reference sequence). The CDR3 length is 15 residues. The CDR3 DNA reads as TGTGCCAGTAGTATAGGTGGGGGGGCCTTCCATGAGCAGTTCTTC. Translating gives CASSIGGGAFHEQFF.

The gene calls are TRBV4-3 and TRBJ2-1; D gene uncertain. Germline V lookup: CDR1 LGHNA, CDR2 YSLEER. The CDR3 has 13 residues. Trimming left V 0 bases short and J 5 bases short, with 5 bases between. As DNA, the CDR3 is TGCGCCAGCAGCCAAGAAGGGAACAATGAGCAGTTCTTC. It encodes CASSQEGNNEQFF.

The chain couples TRBV4-1 to TRBJ2-3, with TRBD1 matching 10 bases. With V trimmed by 1 base and J by 1 base, 5 bases remained unmatched. Germline CDR1 reads MGHRA; CDR2 reads YSYEKL. CDR3 length: 17 amino acids. The DNA for the CDR3 is TGCGCCAGCAGCCAAGCCCAAGGGACAGGGGGCACAGATACGCAGTATTTT. Amino acids: CASSQAQGTGGTDTQYF.

The V gene is TRBV7-2, the J gene TRBJ2-1; D unclear. Trimming took 1 base from V and 9 from J, leaving 7 bases between them. The CDR3 extends over 12 amino acids. Germline V gene lookup returns CDR1 SGHTA and CDR2 FQGNSA. The CDR3 here is CASSLEWAEQFF. CDR3 in DNA: TGTGCCAGCAGCTTAGAATGGGCTGAGCAGTTCTTC. The whole variable domain, filled in from reference TRBV7-2 and TRBJ2-1, reads GAGVSQSPSNKVTEKGKDVELRCDPISGHTALYWYRQSLGQGLEFLIYFQGNSAPDKSGLPSDRFSAERTGGSVSTLTIQRTQQEDSAVYLCASSLEWAEQFFGPGTRLTVL.

This chain links TRBV5-1 with TRBJ1-1; D unresolved. The CDR3 sequence is 16 residues long. Germline CDR1 reads SGHRS; CDR2 reads YFSETQ. Trimming took 2 bases from V and 1 from J, leaving 15 bases between them. CDR3 region: CASSLDRLDGNTEAFF. The CDR3 DNA reads TGCGCCAGCAGCTTAGATAGATTAGATGGGAACACTGAAGCTTTCTTT.

CDR3 sequence reads: CASSAQGLVNTEAFF. CDR3 DNA sequence: TGTGCCAGCAGTGCCCAGGGGTTGGTGAACACTGAAGCTTTCTTT. The V call is TRBV6-5, the J call TRBJ1-1; D possibly corresponds to TRBD1 (6 bases). The germline CDR1 and CDR2 sequences are MNHEY and SVGAGI. The germline V and J ends were trimmed by 5 bases and 0 bases, with 13 bases remaining between them. This CDR3 region has 15 residues.

V and J are TRBV18 and TRBJ1-1, with D tentatively TRBD1 (5 bases). V lost 5 bases to trimming and J lost 3 bases, with 13 bases between them. This CDR3 contains 14 residues. The germline V gene has CDR1 KGHSH and CDR2 LQKENI. The CDR3 nucleotides are TGTGCCAGCTCAAAAGTAAAGGGGTACACTGAAGCTTTCTTT. Translating gives CASSKVKGYTEAFF. Together with reference TRBV18 and TRBJ1-1, the CDR3 gives the full variable domain: NAGVMQNPRHLVRRRGQEARLRCSPMKGHSHVYWYRQLPEEGLKFMVYLQKENIIDESGMPKERFSAEFPKEGPSILRIQQVVRGDSAAYFCASSKVKGYTEAFFGQGTRLTVV.

The chain recombines TRBV7-7 with TRBJ2-1; D unresolved. The CDR3 is made up of 14 amino acids. Looked up from germline, CDR1 is SSHAT and CDR2 is FNYEAQ (reference sequence). Trimming shortened V by 2 bases and J by 6 bases, and 11 bases separated the two germline ends. The CDR3 DNA reads as TGTGCCAGCAGCTTAAGCGAGAAGGGCAATGAGCAGTTCTTC. This sequence encodes CASSLSEKGNEQFF.

V usage is TRBV28 and J usage is TRBJ1-1; D is possibly TRBD1 (5 bases). Deletions cut 4 bases from V and 0 bases from J, with 9 bases between. The V gene's germline CDR1 is MDHEN and CDR2 SYDVKM. The CDR3 consists of 14 residues. CDR3 region: CASSSQAMNTEAFF. The CDR3 bases are TGTGCCAGCAGTTCACAGGCGATGAACACTGAAGCTTTCTTT.

This rearrangement joins TRBV7-3 to TRBJ2-1; 16 positions agree with TRBD2. This CDR3 region has 15 residues. V lost 5 bases, J lost 8 bases, and 3 bases stayed unmatched. The V gene's germline CDR1 is SGHTA and CDR2 FQGTGA. DNA for the CDR3: TGTGCCAGCAGCCCGGGACTAGCGGGGGGGTATGAGCAGTTCTTC. It yields the protein CASSPGLAGGYEQFF.

This CDR3 reads CASSPGTISTDTQYF. The CDR3 bases are TGTGCCAGCAGTCCCGGGACTATCAGCACAGATACGCAGTATTTT. The V gene is TRBV6-4, the J gene TRBJ2-3, with 7 bases fitting TRBD2. The germline V gene has CDR1 MRHNA and CDR2 SNTAGT. The CDR3 covers 15 residues. Unmatched junction bases numbered 5, after V lost 5 bases and J lost 0 bases.

V and J are TRBV11-3 and TRBJ2-3; D gene uncertain. The CDR3 has 14 amino acids. V was clipped by 1 base and J by 2 bases, with 7 bases between them. Germline lookup yields CDR1 SGHNT and CDR2 YENEEA. This chain's CDR3 is CASSLAAVTDTQYF. The CDR3 DNA reads TGTGCCAGCAGCTTAGCGGCCGTCACAGATACGCAGTATTTT.

The V gene is TRBV19, the J gene TRBJ2-7; D might be TRBD2 (5 bases). V was shortened by 5 bases and J by 3 bases, with 11 bases between the two germline ends. Germline loops: CDR1 LNHDA, CDR2 SQIVND (reference sequence). This CDR3 has 13 amino acids. The CDR3 DNA sequence: TGTGCCAGTAGTCCGCGCGGGCTCTACGAGCAGTACTTC. It yields the protein CASSPRGLYEQYF.

The chain has TRBV9 and TRBJ2-2, with TRBD2 matching 10 bases. With 4 bases clipped from V and 5 bases from J, the junction kept 17 bases outside the gene matches. Germline V gene sequence: CDR1 SGDLS, CDR2 YYNGEE. This CDR3 has 19 residues. The CDR3, as DNA: TGTGCCAGCAGCCTTTTCATGGGGCTAGCGGGAGCGGGGACCGGGGAGCTGTTTTTT. Translating gives CASSLFMGLAGAGTGELFF.

The J gene is TRBJ2-3, the V gene TRBV18; D is uncertain. CDR1 is KGHSH, CDR2 LQKENI, per germline. Trimming shortened V by 3 bases and J by 2 bases, and 3 bases separated the two germline ends. The CDR3 totals 12 residues. CDR3 sequence (DNA): TGTGCCAGCTCACCCTACACAGATACGCAGTATTTT. Encoded protein: CASSPYTDTQYF.

The J gene is TRBJ1-6, the V gene TRBV2; the match to TRBD1 covers 7 bases. The CDR3 is 13 residues long. Germline CDR1 and CDR2: SNHLY and FYNNEI. V gave up 7 bases and J gave up 7 bases; unmatched junction bases: 4. The CDR3 DNA sequence: TGTGCCAGCATCCGGGACAGAAATTCACCCCTCCACTTT. It encodes CASIRDRNSPLHF.

The gene calls are TRBV5-5 and TRBJ1-1; D might be TRBD1 (6 bases). Germline CDR1 is SGHKS and CDR2 is YYEKEE (reference sequence). CDR3 size: 14 residues. V dropped 2 bases and J dropped 1 base, with 9 bases sitting between them. The CDR3 loop reads CASSFMTGNTEAFF. The CDR3 bases are TGTGCCAGCAGCTTTATGACAGGGAACACTGAAGCTTTCTTT.

The table lists this clone with a few counts. The rearrangement joins TRBV2 to TRBJ2-7, with D possibly matching TRBD2 (6 bases). V was pared by 4 bases and J by 0 bases, with 10 bases between. CDR1 and CDR2 from the germline V gene are SNHLY and FYNNEI. The CDR3 has 14 residues. The CDR3 here is CASSAGESSYEQYF. The CDR3 coding sequence is TGTGCCAGCAGTGCGGGGGAGAGCTCCTACGAGCAGTACTTC.

For this clone: At the DNA level, this CDR3 is encoded by other sequences in the same sample as well. The chain couples TRBV5-6 to TRBJ2-3, with D tentatively TRBD2 (5 bases). The germline V gene has CDR1 SGHDT and CDR2 YYEEEE. V dropped 0 bases and J dropped 0 bases, with 8 bases sitting between them. The CDR3 sequence is 15 residues long. The CDR3 loop is CASSLGAGSTDTQYF. In DNA, the CDR3 is TGTGCCAGCAGCTTGGGGGCGGGCAGCACAGATACGCAGTATTTT.

J is TRBJ2-2 and V is TRBV27; TRBD2 matches at 7 bases. The length of the CDR3 is 22 residues. V lost 3 bases to trimming and J lost 1 base; unmatched junction nucleotides: 23. Germline CDR1 and CDR2: MNHEY and SMNVEV (reference sequence). CDR3 protein: CASSFWGRGQNFGGKNTGELFF. In DNA, the CDR3 is TGTGCCAGCAGTTTTTGGGGGAGGGGTCAAAACTTCGGGGGAAAGAACACCGGGGAGCTGTTTTTT.

In its sample, this clone was seen a few times. The V gene is TRBV19, the J gene TRBJ1-4; D is ambiguous. With 6 bases removed from V and 7 bases from J, the gap between germline ends came to 12 bases. The CDR3 sequence is 13 residues long. Germline CDR1 and CDR2: LNHDA and SQIVND (reference sequence). The CDR3 nucleotides are TGTGCCAGTAGAAGGGCTGACCTTGAAAAACTGTTTTTT. Translating gives CASRRADLEKLFF.

The chain recombines TRBV19 with TRBJ2-4; TRBD2 agrees at 8 bases. The CDR3 sequence is 16 residues long. J was trimmed by 0 bases and V by 5 bases; bases with no gene match: 6. Germline V gene lookup returns CDR1 LNHDA and CDR2 SQIVND (reference sequence). CDR3 nucleotides: TGTGCCAGTAGTCAGTTAGCGGGGCTAGCCAAAAACATTCAGTACTTC. Its protein product is CASSQLAGLAKNIQYF.

Concerning this clone: One end of the junction is discordant with germline, which a read error may explain. The chain links TRBV7-7 to TRBJ2-7; perhaps TRBD1 as D (6 bases). The CDR3 is 13 residues long. CDR1 SSHAT and CDR2 FNYEAQ come from the germline V gene (reference sequence). CDR3 sequence (DNA): TGTGCTAGCAGCGCAGGGGCCGCTTACGAGCAGTACTTC. Its translation: CASSAGAAYEQYF.

V usage is TRBV7-9 and J usage is TRBJ1-3; TRBD1 might be the D (6 bases). Trimming removed 5 bases at V and 0 bases at J, with 14 bases between. CDR3 size: 16 residues. Germline CDR1 reads SEHNR; CDR2 reads FQNEAQ (reference sequence). CDR3 amino acids: CASSPGTGYSGNTIYF. The CDR3 bases are TGTGCCAGCAGCCCCGGAACAGGGTACTCTGGAAACACCATATATTTT.

In regard to this clone: Here the CDR3 omits its conserved ending phenylalanine or tryptophan, so a read error is the likely source. CDR3 in amino acids: CASSMAGQGAITEAFS. The CDR3 DNA reads as TGTGCCAGTAGTATGGCCGGACAGGGGGCAATCACTGAAGCTTTCTCT. This chain links TRBV19 with TRBJ1-1; 11 bases map to TRBD1. This CDR3 comprises 16 residues. Germline assignment: CDR1 LNHDA and CDR2 SQIVND (reference sequence). V lost 3 bases and J lost 4; bases outside the gene matches: 7.

This chain uses TRBV5-4 with TRBJ2-7, with 7 bases that match TRBD1. Germline CDR1 SGHNT, CDR2 YYREEE (reference sequence). The CDR3 covers 14 residues. V gave up 2 bases and J gave up 3 bases; unmatched junction bases: 5. The CDR3 DNA reads as TGTGCCAGCAGCTTACAGGGGACCCTCTACGAGCAGTACTTC. Translated, it gives CASSLQGTLYEQYF.